Shown below are 16 T cell receptor beta chains from a single sample sequenced in a study of blood T cell repertoires in COVID-19. Assay used: immunoSEQ multiplex PCR; TCRdb lists only in-frame clones, some missing. The repertoire consists of under 300,000 clones, with over 75% occurring once and the leading ten covering 10% to 15%. The sample was peripheral blood. The origin of the receptors is a human donor in a cohort sampled during active COVID-19.

This chain uses TRBV19 with TRBJ2-4, with TRBD2 as a possible D gene (6 bases). Trimming cost V 3 bases and J 4 bases, with 22 bases left between them. The CDR3 consists of 18 residues. Germline V CDR1 and CDR2: LNHDA, SQIVND (reference sequence). The CDR3, as DNA: TGTGCCAGTAGTATTACCCAGGGAGGTCGGAACAATAAAAACATTCAGTACTTC. Its protein is CASSITQGGRNNKNIQYF.

This clone has only one observation. The genes are TRBV7-2 and TRBJ1-1; no firm D call. Germline CDR1 is SGHTA and CDR2 is FQGNSA. V shed 0 bases and J shed 0 bases, with 8 bases lying between them. The CDR3 has 15 amino acids. CDR3 in amino acids: CASSLAQALNTEAFF. The CDR3 coding sequence is TGTGCCAGCAGCTTAGCGCAGGCTTTGAACACTGAAGCTTTCTTT.

This chain uses TRBV19 with TRBJ2-7, with TRBD1 identical over 8 bases. CDR1 and CDR2 from the germline V gene are LNHDA and SQIVND (reference sequence). CDR3 size: 15 residues. V lost 1 base, J lost 0 bases, and 2 bases stayed unmatched. In nucleotides, the CDR3 is TGTGCCAGTAGTATAGGACAGGGGTTCTCCTACGAGCAGTACTTC. Translating gives CASSIGQGFSYEQYF.

CDR3 bases: TGTGCCAGCAGTTACTCGACAACCCGTGCCGCTTTCTTT. This codes for CASSYSTTRAAFF. The chain combines TRBV6-6 with TRBJ1-1; D ambiguous. The germline V and J ends were trimmed by 0 bases and 11 bases, with 13 bases remaining between them. The CDR3 length is 13 residues. Germline lookup yields CDR1 MNHNY and CDR2 SVGAGI (reference sequence).

This chain uses TRBV4-1 with TRBJ2-1, with D tentatively TRBD2 (6 bases). This CDR3 has 16 amino acids. Germline assignment: CDR1 MGHRA and CDR2 YSYEKL. Trimming pared 1 base from V and 7 bases from J, leaving 17 bases between. CDR3 region: CASSQASLAIGNEQFF. The CDR3 bases are TGCGCCAGCAGCCAAGCATCACTAGCAATTGGGAATGAGCAGTTCTTC.

The rearrangement links TRBV7-6 to TRBJ2-1, with 12 bases lining up with TRBD2. The CDR3 length is 19 residues. Losses at the gene ends were 5 bases for V and 6 bases for J; bases not matched to a gene: 17. Germline CDR1 reads SGHVS; CDR2 reads FNYEAQ. CDR3: CASSLGPPRRLAGANEQFF. The CDR3 DNA reads as TGTGCCAGCAGCCTTGGGCCCCCGAGGAGACTAGCGGGGGCCAATGAGCAGTTCTTC.

The chain recombines TRBV19 with TRBJ1-3, with unresolved D. CDR3 length equals 12 residues. Germline loops: CDR1 LNHDA, CDR2 SQIVND (reference sequence). The V end was cut by 5 bases, the J end by 7 bases, with 9 bases between. As DNA, the CDR3 is TGTGCCAGTAGTCCCCGGTGGAACACCATATATTTT. This encodes CASSPRWNTIYF.

This clone has more than one count but fewer than ten. This chain links TRBV6-4 with TRBJ2-5; D perhaps matches TRBD2 (5 bases). This CDR3 has 16 amino acids. V was pared by 0 bases and J by 2 bases, with 13 bases between. Looked up from germline, CDR1 is MRHNA and CDR2 is SNTAGT. CDR3 in DNA: TGTGCCAGCAGTGACTCGAGAAAGGACTCACAAGAGACCCAGTACTTC. Translating gives CASSDSRKDSQETQYF.

In nucleotides, the CDR3 is TGTGCCAGCAGCGGCGGAGTCTACGAGCAGTACTTC. It translates to CASSGGVYEQYF. This sequence joins TRBV5-4 and TRBJ2-7; D gene unclear. V lost 4 bases and J lost 3, with 8 bases in between. The CDR3 runs to 12 residues. Germline CDR1 and CDR2: SGHNT and YYREEE (reference sequence).

V usage is TRBV2 and J usage is TRBJ1-2; D gene unclear. CDR1 is SNHLY, CDR2 FYNNEI, per germline. V lost 2 bases, J lost 2 bases, and 12 bases lay in between. CDR3 length: 15 residues. In DNA, the CDR3 is TGTGCCAGCAGTGAATATGCAGGTATCAACTATGGCTACACCTTC. It specifies CASSEYAGINYGYTF.

This chain links TRBV7-2 with TRBJ2-1, with 11 bases fitting TRBD2. Germline trimming cut 4 bases from V and 8 bases from J; bases unmatched to any gene: 16. Germline assignment: CDR1 SGHTA and CDR2 FQGNSA. The CDR3 loop spans 18 amino acids. The CDR3 is CASSYSLSSGRLVDEQFF. The CDR3 nucleotides are TGTGCCAGCAGCTACTCCCTGTCTAGCGGGAGGCTGGTGGATGAGCAGTTCTTC.

The chain employs TRBV4-1 and TRBJ2-5; the D is unclear. V was cut by 1 base and J by 2 bases, with 14 bases left in between. The CDR3 consists of 16 residues. Germline CDR1 and CDR2: MGHRA and YSYEKL. For the CDR3, the DNA is TGCGCCAGCAGCCAAGGTGCCCTGCGACATCAAGAGACCCAGTACTTC. Encoded protein: CASSQGALRHQETQYF.

V and J are TRBV4-2 and TRBJ1-2, with D tentatively TRBD1 (5 bases). Per germline, CDR1 LGHNA and CDR2 YNFKEQ. This CDR3 is 16 amino acids long. V lost 4 bases and J 2 bases, leaving 17 bases between the germline ends. As DNA, the CDR3 is TGTGCCAGCAGCCCCCCGATCCAGGGCTTAAACTATGGCTACACCTTC. It encodes CASSPPIQGLNYGYTF.

The V call is TRBV13, the J call TRBJ2-5, with D maybe TRBD2 (6 bases). The germline gives CDR1 PRHDT, CDR2 FYEKMQ (reference sequence). This CDR3 comprises 14 residues. The germline V and J ends were trimmed by 4 bases and 1 base, with 10 bases remaining between them. CDR3 sequence reads: CASSSRGGQETQYF. The DNA for the CDR3 is TGTGCCAGCAGCTCGCGGGGTGGCCAAGAGACCCAGTACTTC.

This clone was picked up a small number of times. V and J are TRBV18 and TRBJ2-5, with D hard to call. The CDR3 is made up of 13 amino acids. V was pared by 3 bases and J by 5 bases, with 10 bases between. Germline V lookup: CDR1 KGHSH, CDR2 LQKENI. The CDR3 here is CASSPLQRETQYF. CDR3 sequence (DNA): TGTGCCAGCTCACCCCTGCAACGGGAGACCCAGTACTTC.

The chain combines TRBV19 with TRBJ1-5; TRBD1 matches 7 bases. The germline V gene has CDR1 LNHDA and CDR2 SQIVND (reference sequence). There are 19 residues in the CDR3. The J segment lost 4 bases and the V segment lost 2 bases, leaving 17 bases of the junction unmatched. The DNA of the CDR3 is TGTGCCAGTAGTATATCTTGGGTTTACCGGGACAGTGTAAATCAGCCCCAGCATTTT. Translating it yields CASSISWVYRDSVNQPQHF. The full variable domain, rest sourced from reference TRBV19 and TRBJ1-5, is DGGITQSPKYLFRKEGQNVTLSCEQNLNHDAMYWYRQDPGQGLRLIYYSQIVNDFQKGDIAEGYSVSREKKESFPLTVTSAQKNPTAFYLCASSISWVYRDSVNQPQHFGDGTRLSIL.